What follows are 10 T cell receptor beta chains derived from one specimen sequenced in a study of T cells in localized non-small cell lung cancer (TCRdb year 2020). The library was obtained by the immunoSEQ multiplex PCR assay. TCRdb carries this immuneACCESS record with in-frame sequences only. Its versions omit some clonotypes, under half of them owing to an unresolved V gene in the studies checked, with the rest unexplained. In all, the sample holds around 33,000 clones, and approximately 80% of those were seen once. The ten biggest clones cover 17% of the sample. The sample was peripheral blood, taken before any cancer treatment. All receptors derive from a male donor older than 55 with stage III squamous cell lung carcinoma.

V and J are TRBV6-5 and TRBJ1-2; unclear D gene. CDR1 and CDR2 (germline): MNHEY, SVGAGI. The CDR3 is 13 residues long. Between the trimmed V and J ends, which lost 6 bases and 8 bases, there was a span of 16 bases. DNA for the CDR3: TGTGCCAGCAGGCAACGGCTTCAAGAGGGCTACACCTTC. Translating gives CASRQRLQEGYTF.

About this clone: A read error is likely here: a far larger clone is one base away. V gene TRBV13 combines with J gene TRBJ1-2; TRBD1 might be the D (5 bases). Trimming stripped 1 base from V and 1 base from J, with 7 bases between. The CDR3 has 14 amino acids. The germline V gene encodes CDR1 PRHDT and CDR2 FYEKMQ (reference sequence). The CDR3 here is CASSLDQGNYGYTF. The DNA of the CDR3 is TGTGCCAGCAGCTTAGATCAGGGTAACTATGGCTACACCTTC.

This rearrangement joins TRBV5-1 to TRBJ1-1, with a tentative D call TRBD1 (5 bases). This CDR3 region has 13 residues. Trimming removed 3 bases at V and 6 bases at J, with 12 bases between. Germline V CDR1 and CDR2: SGHRS, YFSETQ. The CDR3 loop reads CASSSQGVAEAFF. CDR3 nucleotides: TGCGCCAGCAGCTCCCAGGGTGTCGCTGAAGCTTTCTTT.

In its sample, this clone was seen once. The chain employs TRBV7-8 and TRBJ1-3; 8 nucleotides align to TRBD1. Trimming took 5 bases from V and 3 from J; bases not matched to a gene: 3. The CDR3 sequence is 14 residues long. Germline CDR1 reads SGHVS; CDR2 reads FQNEAQ. CDR3 bases: TGTGCCAGCAGCCCGGACAGGGTTGGAAACACCATATATTTT. This gives the protein CASSPDRVGNTIYF.

The V gene is TRBV19, the J gene TRBJ2-1; 10 nucleotides agree with TRBD2. This CDR3 has 15 residues. V shed 6 bases and J 3 bases; nucleotides not matched to a gene: 5. The V gene's germline CDR1 is LNHDA and CDR2 SQIVND (reference sequence). The CDR3 protein is CASRTSGDFYNEQFF. Here the CDR3 DNA reads TGTGCCAGTAGAACTAGCGGGGACTTCTACAATGAGCAGTTCTTC.

The rearrangement links TRBV7-2 to TRBJ2-1; 14 nucleotides agree with TRBD2. The V gene end was trimmed by 7 bases and the J gene end by 8 bases; junction bases not matched to a gene: 7. Germline CDR1 and CDR2: SGHTA and FQGNSA. The length of the CDR3 is 15 residues. The CDR3 DNA sequence: TGTGCCAGCATCAAGGGACTAGCGGGAGTCGATGAGCAGTTCTTC. Protein sequence: CASIKGLAGVDEQFF.

V and J are TRBV10-1 and TRBJ2-7; 8 bases are a match to TRBD1. The junction had 5 bases not matched to a gene; V was cut back by 5 bases and J by 2 bases. The germline CDR1 and CDR2 sequences are WNHNN and SYGVQD (reference sequence). The CDR3 extends over 14 amino acids. The CDR3 bases are TGCGCCAGCAGTACAGGGGGTCCTACCTACGAGCAGTACTTC. Its translation is CASSTGGPTYEQYF.

V gene TRBV7-2 combines with J gene TRBJ2-7; 15 bases match TRBD2. With V trimmed by 4 bases and J by 7 bases, 2 bases remained unmatched. Looked up from germline, CDR1 is SGHTA and CDR2 is FQGNSA. This CDR3 has 14 amino acids. CDR3 nucleotides: TGTGCCAGCAGCTCGGGACTAGCGGGAGGTGAGCAGTACTTC. Encoded protein: CASSSGLAGGEQYF.

V and J are TRBV5-1 and TRBJ2-7; the match to TRBD1 covers 11 bases. Per the germline V gene, CDR1 is SGHRS and CDR2 is YFSETQ. Unmatched junction bases numbered 6, after V lost 4 bases and J lost 0 bases. This CDR3 is 16 amino acids long. The CDR3 DNA is TGCGCCAGCAGCCCCGGGACAGGGGGTACCTCCTACGAGCAGTACTTC. It is translated as CASSPGTGGTSYEQYF.

This clone was counted a few times. The chain has TRBV7-8 and TRBJ1-5; D perhaps matches TRBD1 (5 bases). Trimming removed 3 bases from V and 0 bases from J, with 6 bases in between. The CDR3 totals 14 residues. CDR1 SGHVS and CDR2 FQNEAQ come from the germline V gene. The CDR3 sequence: CASSLTDSNQPQHF. The CDR3, as DNA: TGTGCCAGCAGCTTGACAGATAGCAATCAGCCCCAGCATTTT.